This T cell receptor beta chain was retrieved from a study of identical twins. Broader study findings: Monozygotic twins shared more out-of-frame TCR alpha than recombination models predicted. Zero-insertion analyses were open to partial confounding by invariant MAIT and iNKT cells.

Unique molecular identifiers were in the cDNA, with template-switch universal primer binding. Via MiXCR, TCRdb re-called the 5' RACE reads, giving one row per CDR3 protein. The table has around 490,000 distinct CDR3 sequences, 13% to 15% seen once. V dropped 6 bases and J dropped 6 bases, with 7 bases sitting between them. Germline values: CDR1 MNHEY, CDR2 SVGEGT. CDR3 length equals 11 residues. In its sample, this clonotype was seen a few times. The antigen is unknown. Another study also made use of these data, one on yellow fever vaccine responses in identical twins.

Material: CD4+ T cells sorted from blood. V gene TRBV6-2 or TRBV6-3 combines with J gene TRBJ2-3; unclear D gene. This sequence originates from a woman aged 18 to 35 in good health. In nucleotides, the CDR3 is TGTGCCAGCAGGCTAGGGGATACGCAGTATTTT. Protein sequence: CASRLGDTQYF.